A single sample is the source of the 2 T cell receptor beta chains below, sequenced in a study of blood T cell repertoires in COVID-19. Here immunoSEQ multiplex PCR was the method, and the copy in TCRdb shows in-frame clones only, minus some. This sample has under 200,000 clones, with roughly 77% found just once. The sequencing sample was made of peripheral blood. These receptors all stem from a woman between 40 and 55 years old with COVID-19, enrolled during active disease.

The V and J genes are TRBV18 and TRBJ2-1; 8 nucleotides match TRBD1. This CDR3 contains 17 residues. CDR1 is KGHSH, CDR2 LQKENI, per germline. With 5 bases clipped from V and 4 bases from J, the junction kept 13 bases outside the gene matches. For the CDR3, the DNA is TGTGCCAGCTCATCCGATCCCGGAACAGGGGGGTACAATGAGCAGTTCTTC. As protein: CASSSDPGTGGYNEQFF.

The chain carries TRBV27 and TRBJ1-1; TRBD1 might be the D (6 bases). The CDR3 is 13 residues long. Trimming pared 10 bases from V and 5 bases from J, leaving 17 bases between. Looked up from germline, CDR1 is MNHEY and CDR2 is SMNVEV (reference sequence). DNA for the CDR3: TGTGCCACCCAGGGGAATACAGGGACTGAAGCTTTCTTT. Protein sequence: CATQGNTGTEAFF.